A single sample is the source of the 23 T cell receptor beta chains below, sequenced in a study of blood T cell repertoires in COVID-19 (dated by TCRdb to about 2020). Receptor amplification or capture employed the immunoSEQ multiplex PCR assay. TCRdb stores this immuneACCESS table with in-frame sequences only. Part of the clones is absent; in the studies checked, under half of the shortfall reflects unresolved V genes, and no reason is known for the rest. Here the sample has 90,000 or so clones; roughly 72% occur a single time. The ten biggest clones cover 20% to 25% of the sample. The material sequenced was peripheral blood. These receptors all come from a woman aged 60-70 years in a cohort sampled during active or convalescent COVID-19.

This rearrangement joins TRBV7-2 to TRBJ1-2; TRBD1 aligns across 8 bases. V gave up 2 bases and J gave up 4 bases; unmatched junction bases: 0. CDR1 and CDR2 (germline): SGHTA, FQGNSA. The CDR3 has 13 amino acids. The chain's CDR3 is CASSLTGGYGYTF. CDR3 nucleotide sequence: TGTGCCAGCAGCTTAACAGGGGGCTATGGCTACACCTTC.

This chain joins TRBV6-5 and TRBJ2-5; D might be TRBD2 (5 bases). The CDR3 is 16 residues long. Looked up from germline, CDR1 is MNHEY and CDR2 is SVGAGI. Trimming removed 0 bases from V and 2 bases from J, with 13 bases in between. The CDR3 nucleotides read TGTGCCAGCAGTTACTCTCCGGGAACCCTACAAGAGACCCAGTACTTC. Protein product: CASSYSPGTLQETQYF.

The V and J genes are TRBV19 and TRBJ2-3, with TRBD1 identical over 8 bases. The CDR3 loop spans 16 amino acids. V shed 7 bases and J 1 base; nucleotides not matched to a gene: 10. Germline CDR1 LNHDA, CDR2 SQIVND (reference sequence). DNA for the CDR3: TGTGCCAGTACCAAATTCGCAGGGGGCGGCACAGATACGCAGTATTTT. Translating it yields CASTKFAGGGTDTQYF.

The V and J genes are TRBV19 and TRBJ1-1; no clear D gene. Deletions cut 4 bases from V and 1 base from J, with 7 bases between. CDR1 is LNHDA, CDR2 SQIVND, per germline (reference sequence). The CDR3 length is 13 residues. CDR3 coding DNA: TGTGCCAGTAGTAGCGGGAAGAACACTGAAGCTTTCTTT. Encoded protein: CASSSGKNTEAFF.

The V call is TRBV10-3, the J call TRBJ2-5; 7 bases match TRBD1. Germline trimming cut 0 bases from V and 6 bases from J; bases unmatched to any gene: 4. The CDR3 is made up of 14 amino acids. The germline V gene encodes CDR1 ENHRY and CDR2 SYGVKD. CDR3 sequence reads: CAISESTGLQTQYF. CDR3 in DNA: TGTGCCATCAGTGAGTCGACAGGGTTACAGACCCAGTACTTC.

For the CDR3, the DNA is TGTGCCAGCAGCTTAGAGTTTGGCGGGGGGGCCAATGAGCAGTTCTTC. Protein sequence: CASSLEFGGGANEQFF. The V and J genes are TRBV11-3 and TRBJ2-1; TRBD2 aligns across 9 bases. Germline V gives CDR1 SGHNT, CDR2 YENEEA. The J segment lost 6 bases and the V segment lost 0 bases, leaving 6 bases of the junction unmatched. The CDR3 is 16 amino acids.

This chain connects TRBV11-2 to TRBJ2-3; D is unresolved. This CDR3 contains 12 residues. CDR1 is SGHAT, CDR2 FQNNGV, per germline. V shed 0 bases and J shed 5 bases, with 3 bases lying between them. CDR3 amino acids: CASSLDRDTQYF. The CDR3 nucleotides are TGTGCCAGCAGCTTAGATAGAGATACGCAGTATTTT.

The chain is built from TRBV18 and TRBJ1-1; D is unresolved. The CDR3 runs 21 residues. From germline, CDR1 is KGHSH and CDR2 LQKENI. Trimming shortened V by 4 bases and J by 5 bases, and 35 bases separated the two germline ends. CDR3 DNA: TGTGCCAGCTCACTCACGCCTGGTTCGCGCGGAAATCGGGGTGGGAGGACTGAAGCTTTCTTT. Translation gives CASSLTPGSRGNRGGRTEAFF.

V usage is TRBV25-1 and J usage is TRBJ2-5; a possible D gene is TRBD2 (5 bases). Trimming cost V 3 bases and J 3 bases, with 8 bases left between them. This CDR3 is 13 amino acids long. CDR1 is MGHDK and CDR2 is SYGVNS in the germline V gene. CDR3 coding DNA: TGTGCCAGCAGTGACCTCGGGGAAGAGACCCAGTACTTC. This gives the protein CASSDLGEETQYF.

This clone was detected a few times. The rearrangement uses TRBV3-1 (or the pseudogene TRBV3-2) and TRBJ2-7; D remains ambiguous. With 1 base removed from V and 2 bases from J, the gap between germline ends came to 6 bases. CDR3 length equals 13 residues. Germline CDR1 and CDR2: LGHDT and YNNKEL (reference sequence). The chain's CDR3 is CASSQGLTYEQYF. The CDR3, as DNA: TGTGCCAGCAGCCAAGGCCTAACCTACGAGCAGTACTTC.

This sequence joins TRBV11-3 and TRBJ2-2; possibly TRBD1 for D (6 bases). Trimming pared 2 bases from V and 4 bases from J, leaving 11 bases between. The CDR3 extends over 15 amino acids. CDR1 and CDR2 (germline): SGHNT, YENEEA. The CDR3 reads CASSLIQGGTGELFF. The CDR3 DNA reads as TGTGCCAGCAGCTTAATACAGGGTGGCACCGGGGAGCTGTTTTTT. The full variable domain, its missing parts supplied by reference TRBV11-3 and TRBJ2-2, is EAGVVQSPRYKIIEKKQPVAFWCNPISGHNTLYWYLQNLGQGPELLIRYENEEAVDDSQLPKDRFSAERLKGVDSTLKIQPAELGDSAVYLCASSLIQGGTGELFFGEGSRLTVL.

As regards this clone: This sample also contains other DNA sequences that code for the same CDR3. The V and J genes are TRBV27 and TRBJ2-1; perhaps TRBD1 as D (6 bases). The CDR3 spans 15 residues. Germline CDR1 reads MNHEY; CDR2 reads SMNVEV (reference sequence). Trimming took off 3 bases at V and 1 base at J, with 10 bases between the two ends. CDR3 amino acids: CASSFRQGSYNEQFF. For the CDR3, the DNA is TGTGCCAGCAGTTTTAGGCAGGGGTCCTACAATGAGCAGTTCTTC.

The chain links TRBV28 to TRBJ2-1, with TRBD1 matching 12 bases. The length of the CDR3 is 15 residues. From germline, CDR1 is MDHEN and CDR2 SYDVKM. Losses at the gene ends were 5 bases for V and 6 bases for J; bases not matched to a gene: 5. This CDR3 is CASSPGTGGLNEQFF. As DNA, the CDR3 is TGTGCCAGCAGTCCCGGGACAGGGGGCCTCAATGAGCAGTTCTTC.

V gene TRBV14 combines with J gene TRBJ2-7; 8 nucleotides agree with TRBD2. Germline CDR1 SGHDN, CDR2 FVKESK. CDR3 length equals 16 residues. After removal of 0 bases from V and 0 bases from J, the junction contained 4 bases not matched to a gene. CDR3 coding DNA: TGTGCCAGCAGCCAAGAACCAGCGGGGGCCTCCTACGAGCAGTACTTC. Its protein product is CASSQEPAGASYEQYF.

The chain uses TRBV12-5 and TRBJ1-3; D may be TRBD1 (6 bases). V was pared by 6 bases and J by 0 bases, with 9 bases between. The CDR3 length is 14 residues. CDR1 and CDR2 from the germline V gene are LGHNT and FRNRAP. Here the CDR3 DNA reads TGTGCTAGTGGCTCGGACAGCTCTGGAAACACCATATATTTT. Translating it yields CASGSDSSGNTIYF.

The chain is built from TRBV7-8 and TRBJ1-2; 10 bases fit TRBD1. The V and J ends lost 2 bases and 5 bases, in that order; junction bases with no gene match: 8. Germline CDR1 and CDR2: SGHVS and FQNEAQ. The CDR3 sequence is 16 residues long. DNA for the CDR3: TGTGCCAGCAGCTTACAGCGACAGGGGGCTTATTATGGCTACACCTTC. This sequence encodes CASSLQRQGAYYGYTF.

This clone was picked up a small number of times. V is TRBV30 and J is TRBJ2-7, with D perhaps TRBD2 (5 bases). Germline loops: CDR1 GTSNPN, CDR2 SVGIG (reference sequence). V shed 4 bases and J shed 4 bases, with 14 bases lying between them. There are 13 residues in the CDR3. The CDR3 DNA follows: TGTGCCTGGATGGGAGTCTCCGAGTACGAGCAGTACTTC. It specifies CAWMGVSEYEQYF.

The chain joins TRBV7-9 to TRBJ1-2, with 11 bases that match TRBD1. The J segment lost 0 bases and the V segment lost 5 bases, leaving 5 bases of the junction unmatched. CDR3 length: 16 amino acids. Germline V CDR1 and CDR2: SEHNR, FQNEAQ (reference sequence). The CDR3: CASSGGDRGANYGYTF. CDR3 in DNA: TGTGCCAGCAGCGGAGGGGACAGGGGGGCTAACTATGGCTACACCTTC.

This clone has just one count. V usage is TRBV7-2 and J usage is TRBJ2-2; 8 bases are a match to TRBD1. This CDR3 comprises 14 residues. V dropped 5 bases and J dropped 7; count of bases not matched to a gene: 6. CDR1 and CDR2 from the germline V gene are SGHTA and FQGNSA. The CDR3 DNA reads TGTGCCAGCAGCGCCCAGGGGGCGAGCGGGGAGCTGTTTTTT. Translated, it gives CASSAQGASGELFF. The full variable domain, completed using reference TRBV7-2 and TRBJ2-2, is GAGVSQSPSNKVTEKGKDVELRCDPISGHTALYWYRQSLGQGLEFLIYFQGNSAPDKSGLPSDRFSAERTGGSVSTLTIQRTQQEDSAVYLCASSAQGASGELFFGEGSRLTVL.

The V gene is TRBV11-2, the J gene TRBJ1-1; TRBD1 aligns across 10 bases. V lost 5 bases to trimming and J lost 3 bases; unmatched junction nucleotides: 6. The CDR3 runs 15 residues. Germline V gene lookup returns CDR1 SGHAT and CDR2 FQNNGV. CDR3 in DNA: TGTGCCAGCAGCCCAGACAGGGGGCGAGACACTGAAGCTTTCTTT. Amino acid sequence: CASSPDRGRDTEAFF. Together with reference TRBV11-2 and TRBJ1-1, the CDR3 gives the full variable domain: EAGVAQSPRYKIIEKRQSVAFWCNPISGHATLYWYQQILGQGPKLLIQFQNNGVVDDSQLPKDRFSAERLKGVDSTLKIQPAKLEDSAVYLCASSPDRGRDTEAFFGQGTRLTVV.

V gene TRBV4-3 combines with J gene TRBJ2-5; 10 positions match TRBD2. The CDR3 is 16 amino acids. Unmatched junction bases numbered 4, after V lost 0 bases and J lost 3 bases. In germline, CDR1 is LGHNA, CDR2 YSLEER. The CDR3 sequence: CASSQDDLAGEETQYF. The CDR3 DNA reads TGCGCCAGCAGCCAAGACGATCTAGCGGGGGAAGAGACCCAGTACTTC.

This clone has a handful of counts. The V gene is TRBV7-9, the J gene TRBJ1-5; perhaps TRBD1 as D (5 bases). The germline CDR1 and CDR2 sequences are SEHNR and FQNEAQ (reference sequence). V was cut by 9 bases and J by 4 bases, with 13 bases left in between. The CDR3 spans 13 residues. The CDR3 loop reads CARDGAWNQPQHF. In nucleotides, the CDR3 is TGTGCCAGGGATGGGGCATGGAATCAGCCCCAGCATTTT. Looking up the rest from reference TRBV7-9 and TRBJ1-5 gives the full variable domain: DTGVSQNPRHKITKRGQNVTFRCDPISEHNRLYWYRQTLGQGPEFLTYFQNEAQLEKSRLLSDRFSAERPKGSFSTLEIQRTEQGDSAMYLCARDGAWNQPQHFGDGTRLSIL.

This clone occurred a few times. The chain is built from TRBV27 and TRBJ1-5; D is unclear. Germline-derived CDR1 and CDR2 are MNHEY and SMNVEV (reference sequence). V was shortened by 2 bases and J by 5 bases, with 13 bases between the two germline ends. This CDR3 spans 15 amino acids. The CDR3 here is CASSLRVGMDQPQHF. CDR3 nucleotide sequence: TGTGCCAGCAGTTTAAGGGTCGGGATGGATCAGCCCCAGCATTTT.